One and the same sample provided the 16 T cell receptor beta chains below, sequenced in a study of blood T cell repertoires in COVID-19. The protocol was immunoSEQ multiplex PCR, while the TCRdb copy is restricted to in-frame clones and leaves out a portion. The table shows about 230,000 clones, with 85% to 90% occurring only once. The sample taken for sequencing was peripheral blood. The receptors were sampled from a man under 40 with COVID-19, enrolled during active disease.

In DNA form, the CDR3 reads TGTGCCAGCAGGACTAGCGGGAGGATCTACGAGCAGTACTTC. Its translation: CASRTSGRIYEQYF. The chain joins TRBV28 to TRBJ2-7; 13 nucleotides align to TRBD2. The germline gives CDR1 MDHEN, CDR2 SYDVKM. The CDR3 length is 14 residues. V lost 6 bases to trimming and J lost 3 bases; unmatched junction nucleotides: 2. The whole variable domain, remainder taken from reference TRBV28 and TRBJ2-7, is DVKVTQSSRYLVKRTGEKVFLECVQDMDHENMFWYRQDPGLGLRLIYFSYDVKMKEKGDIPEGYSVSREKKERFSLILESASTNQTSMYLCASRTSGRIYEQYFGPGTRLTVT.

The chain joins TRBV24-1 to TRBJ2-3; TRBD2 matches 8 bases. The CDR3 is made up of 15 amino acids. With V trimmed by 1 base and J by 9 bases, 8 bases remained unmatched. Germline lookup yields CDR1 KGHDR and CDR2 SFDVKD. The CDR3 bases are TGTGCCACCAGTGATTTTCGGGGGGGCCAATACACGCAGTATTTT. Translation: CATSDFRGGQYTQYF.

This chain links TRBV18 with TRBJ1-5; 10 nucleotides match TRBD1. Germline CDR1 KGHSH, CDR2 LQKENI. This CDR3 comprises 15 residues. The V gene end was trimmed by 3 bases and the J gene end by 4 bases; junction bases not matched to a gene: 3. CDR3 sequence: CASSPMGQGNQPQHF. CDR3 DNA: TGTGCCAGCTCACCTATGGGACAGGGGAATCAGCCCCAGCATTTT.

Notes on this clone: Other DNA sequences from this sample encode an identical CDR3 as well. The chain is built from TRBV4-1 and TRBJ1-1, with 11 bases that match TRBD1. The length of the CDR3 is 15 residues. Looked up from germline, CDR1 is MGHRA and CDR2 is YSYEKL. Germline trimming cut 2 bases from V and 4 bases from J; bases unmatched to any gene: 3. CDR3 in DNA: TGCGCCAGCAGCCAATCCGGGACAGGGGGCACTGAAGCTTTCTTT. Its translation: CASSQSGTGGTEAFF.

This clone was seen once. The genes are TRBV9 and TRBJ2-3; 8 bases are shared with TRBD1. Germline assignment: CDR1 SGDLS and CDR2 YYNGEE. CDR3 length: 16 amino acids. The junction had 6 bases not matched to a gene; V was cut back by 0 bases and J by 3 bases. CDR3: CASSVAGQGATDTQYF. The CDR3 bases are TGTGCCAGCAGCGTAGCGGGGCAGGGGGCAACAGATACGCAGTATTTT.

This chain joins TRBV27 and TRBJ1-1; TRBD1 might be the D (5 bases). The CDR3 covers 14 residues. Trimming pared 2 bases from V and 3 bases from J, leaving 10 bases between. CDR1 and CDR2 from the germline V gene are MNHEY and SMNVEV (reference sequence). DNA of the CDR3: TGTGCCAGCAGTTTAACAGGTAGGCACACTGAAGCTTTCTTT. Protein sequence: CASSLTGRHTEAFF.

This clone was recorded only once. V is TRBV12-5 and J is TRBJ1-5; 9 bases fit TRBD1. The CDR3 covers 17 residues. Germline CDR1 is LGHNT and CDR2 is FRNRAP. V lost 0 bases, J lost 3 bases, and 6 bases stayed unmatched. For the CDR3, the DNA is TGTGCTAGTGGTTTGGTTTGGGGACAGGGAATCAATCAGCCCCAGCATTTT. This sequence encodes CASGLVWGQGINQPQHF.

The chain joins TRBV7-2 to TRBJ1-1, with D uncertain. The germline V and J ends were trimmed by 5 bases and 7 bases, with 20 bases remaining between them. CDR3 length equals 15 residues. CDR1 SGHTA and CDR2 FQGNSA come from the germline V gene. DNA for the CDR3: TGTGCCAGCAGCCCCGCCGGGCGGGGTCTCCTTGAAGCTTTCTTT. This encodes CASSPAGRGLLEAFF.

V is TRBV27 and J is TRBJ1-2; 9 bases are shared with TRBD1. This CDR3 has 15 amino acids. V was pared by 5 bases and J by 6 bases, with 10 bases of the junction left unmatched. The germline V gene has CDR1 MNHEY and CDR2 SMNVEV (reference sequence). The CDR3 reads CASSTQGARRHGYTF. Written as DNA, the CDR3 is TGTGCCAGCAGTACACAGGGGGCGCGAAGGCATGGCTACACCTTC.

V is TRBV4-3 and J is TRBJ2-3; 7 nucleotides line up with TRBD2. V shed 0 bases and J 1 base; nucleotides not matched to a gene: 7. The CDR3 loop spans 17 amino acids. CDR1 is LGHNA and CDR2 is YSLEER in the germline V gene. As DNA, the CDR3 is TGCGCCAGCAGCCAAGAAGTGGGAGGGCCAGGCACAGATACGCAGTATTTT. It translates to CASSQEVGGPGTDTQYF.

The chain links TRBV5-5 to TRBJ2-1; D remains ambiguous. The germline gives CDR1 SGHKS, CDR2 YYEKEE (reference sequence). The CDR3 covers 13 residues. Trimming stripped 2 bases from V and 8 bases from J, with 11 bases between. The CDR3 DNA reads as TGTGCCAGCAGCTTATCGGTGCGCTATGAGCAGTTCTTC. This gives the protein CASSLSVRYEQFF.

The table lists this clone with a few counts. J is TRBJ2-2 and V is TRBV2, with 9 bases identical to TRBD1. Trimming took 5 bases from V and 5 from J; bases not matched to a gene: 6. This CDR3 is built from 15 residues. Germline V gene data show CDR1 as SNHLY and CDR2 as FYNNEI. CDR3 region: CASSTGQGRTGELFF. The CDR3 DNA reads TGTGCCAGCAGTACCGGACAGGGGCGAACCGGGGAGCTGTTTTTT.

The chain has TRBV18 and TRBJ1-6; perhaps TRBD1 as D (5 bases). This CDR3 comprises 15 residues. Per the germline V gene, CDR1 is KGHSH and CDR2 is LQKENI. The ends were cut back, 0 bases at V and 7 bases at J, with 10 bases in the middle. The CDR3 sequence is CASSPPAGQNSPLHF. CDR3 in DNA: TGTGCCAGCTCACCACCGGCAGGGCAGAATTCACCCCTCCACTTT.

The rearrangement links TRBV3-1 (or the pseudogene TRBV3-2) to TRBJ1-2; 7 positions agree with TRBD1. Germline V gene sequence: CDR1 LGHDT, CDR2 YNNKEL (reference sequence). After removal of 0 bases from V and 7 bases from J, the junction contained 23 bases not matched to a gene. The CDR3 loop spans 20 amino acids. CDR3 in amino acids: CASSQDRQSPGTAGELGYTF. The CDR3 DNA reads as TGTGCCAGCAGCCAAGATCGTCAAAGTCCGGGGACAGCAGGGGAACTTGGCTACACCTTC.

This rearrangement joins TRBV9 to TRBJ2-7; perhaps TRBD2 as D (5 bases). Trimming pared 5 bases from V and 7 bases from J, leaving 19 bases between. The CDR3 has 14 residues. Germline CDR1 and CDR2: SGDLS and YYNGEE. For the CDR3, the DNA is TGTGCCAGCAGTTTATCCACAGTGGGAGTGGAGCAGTACTTC. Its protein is CASSLSTVGVEQYF.

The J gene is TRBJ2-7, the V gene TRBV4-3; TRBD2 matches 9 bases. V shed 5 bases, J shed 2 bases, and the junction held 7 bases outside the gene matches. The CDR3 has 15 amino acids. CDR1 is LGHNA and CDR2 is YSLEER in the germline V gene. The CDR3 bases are TGCGCCAGCAGCTCAAAGTTAGCGGGAGCCTACGAGCAGTACTTC. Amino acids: CASSSKLAGAYEQYF.